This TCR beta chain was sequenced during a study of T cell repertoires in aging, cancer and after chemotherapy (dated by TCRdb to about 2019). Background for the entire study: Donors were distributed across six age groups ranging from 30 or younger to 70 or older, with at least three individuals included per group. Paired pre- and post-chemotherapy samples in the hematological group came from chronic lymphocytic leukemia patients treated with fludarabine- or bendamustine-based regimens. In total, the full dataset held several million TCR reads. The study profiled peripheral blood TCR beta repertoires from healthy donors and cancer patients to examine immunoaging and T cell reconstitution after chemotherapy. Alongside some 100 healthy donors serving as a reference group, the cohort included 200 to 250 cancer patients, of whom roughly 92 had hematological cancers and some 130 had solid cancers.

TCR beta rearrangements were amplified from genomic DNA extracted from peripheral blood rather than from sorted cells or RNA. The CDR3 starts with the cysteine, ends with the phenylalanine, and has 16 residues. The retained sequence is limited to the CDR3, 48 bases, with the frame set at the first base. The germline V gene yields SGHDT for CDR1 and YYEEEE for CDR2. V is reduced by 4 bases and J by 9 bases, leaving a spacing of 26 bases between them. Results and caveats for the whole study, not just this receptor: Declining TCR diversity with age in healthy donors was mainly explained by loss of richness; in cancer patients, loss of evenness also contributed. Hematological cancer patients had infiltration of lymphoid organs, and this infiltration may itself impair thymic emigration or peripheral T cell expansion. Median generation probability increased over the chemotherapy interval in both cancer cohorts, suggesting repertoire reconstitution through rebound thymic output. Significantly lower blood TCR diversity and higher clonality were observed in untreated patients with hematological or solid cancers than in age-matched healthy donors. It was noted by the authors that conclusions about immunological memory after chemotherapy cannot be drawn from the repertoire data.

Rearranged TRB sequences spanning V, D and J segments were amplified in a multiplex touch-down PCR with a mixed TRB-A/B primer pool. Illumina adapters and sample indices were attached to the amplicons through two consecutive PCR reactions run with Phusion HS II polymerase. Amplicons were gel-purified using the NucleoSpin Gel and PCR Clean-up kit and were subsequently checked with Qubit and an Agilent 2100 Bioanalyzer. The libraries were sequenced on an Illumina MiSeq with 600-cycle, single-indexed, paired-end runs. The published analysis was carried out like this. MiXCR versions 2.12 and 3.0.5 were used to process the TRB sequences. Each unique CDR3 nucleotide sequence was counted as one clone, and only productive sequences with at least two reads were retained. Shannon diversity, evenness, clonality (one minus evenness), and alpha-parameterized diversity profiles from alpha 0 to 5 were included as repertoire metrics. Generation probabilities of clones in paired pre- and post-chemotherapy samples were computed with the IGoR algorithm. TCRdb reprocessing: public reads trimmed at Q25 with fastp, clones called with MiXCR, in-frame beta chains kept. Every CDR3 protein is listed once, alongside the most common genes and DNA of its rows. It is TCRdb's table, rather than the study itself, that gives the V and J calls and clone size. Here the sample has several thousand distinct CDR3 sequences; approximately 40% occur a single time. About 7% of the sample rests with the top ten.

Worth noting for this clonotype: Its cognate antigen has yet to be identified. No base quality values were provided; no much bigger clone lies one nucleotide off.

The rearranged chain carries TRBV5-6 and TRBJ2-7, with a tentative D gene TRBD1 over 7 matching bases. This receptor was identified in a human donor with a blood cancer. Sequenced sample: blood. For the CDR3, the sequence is CASSPRGTRGDPRQYF. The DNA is TGTGCCAGCAGCCCCAGGGGGACTCGGGGAGATCCTCGGCAGTACTTC. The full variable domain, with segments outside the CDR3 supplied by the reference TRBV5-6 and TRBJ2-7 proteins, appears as DAGVTQSPTHLIKTRGQQVTLRCSPKSGHDTVSWYQQALGQGPQFIFQYYEEEERQRGNFPDRFSGHQFPNYSSELNVNALLLGDSALYLCASSPRGTRGDPRQYFGPGTRLTVT.